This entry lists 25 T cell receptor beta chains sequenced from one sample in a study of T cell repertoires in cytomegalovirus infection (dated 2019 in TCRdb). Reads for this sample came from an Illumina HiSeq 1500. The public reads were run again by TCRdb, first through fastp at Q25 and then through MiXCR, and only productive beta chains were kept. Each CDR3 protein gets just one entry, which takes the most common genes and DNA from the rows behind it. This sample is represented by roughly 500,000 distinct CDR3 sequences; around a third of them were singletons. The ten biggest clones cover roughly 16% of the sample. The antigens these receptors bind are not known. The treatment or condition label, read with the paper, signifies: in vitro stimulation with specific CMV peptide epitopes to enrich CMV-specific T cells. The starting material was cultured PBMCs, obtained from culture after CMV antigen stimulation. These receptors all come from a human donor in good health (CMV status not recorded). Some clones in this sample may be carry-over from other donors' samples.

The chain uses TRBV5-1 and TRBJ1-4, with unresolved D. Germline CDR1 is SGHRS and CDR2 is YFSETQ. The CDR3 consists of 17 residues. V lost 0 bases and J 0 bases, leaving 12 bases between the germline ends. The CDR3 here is CASSLGRTPPTNEKLFF. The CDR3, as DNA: TGCGCCAGCAGCTTGGGGCGGACCCCCCCAACTAATGAAAAACTGTTTTTT.

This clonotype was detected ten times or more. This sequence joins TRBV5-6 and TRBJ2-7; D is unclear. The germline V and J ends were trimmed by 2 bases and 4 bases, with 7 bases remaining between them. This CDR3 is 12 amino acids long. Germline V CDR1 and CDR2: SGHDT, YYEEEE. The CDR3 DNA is TGTGCCAGCAGCTTCCAAGGTTACGAGCAGTACGTC. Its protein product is CASSFQGYEQYV.

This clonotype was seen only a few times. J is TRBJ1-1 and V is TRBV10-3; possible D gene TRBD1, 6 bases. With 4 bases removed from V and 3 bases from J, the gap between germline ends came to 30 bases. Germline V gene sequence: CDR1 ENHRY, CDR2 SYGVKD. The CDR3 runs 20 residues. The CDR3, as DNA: TGTGCCATCAGTGGGCACCCATTAAGGGGGACGATTAGCGAGGACACTGAAGCTTTCTTT. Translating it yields CAISGHPLRGTISEDTEAFF.

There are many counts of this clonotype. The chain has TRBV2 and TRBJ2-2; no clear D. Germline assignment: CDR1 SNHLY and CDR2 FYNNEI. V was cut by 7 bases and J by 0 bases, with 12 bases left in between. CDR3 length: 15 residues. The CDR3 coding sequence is TGTGCCAGCACACGGGTTAGGGCGAACACCGGGGAGCTGTTTTTT. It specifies CASTRVRANTGELFF.

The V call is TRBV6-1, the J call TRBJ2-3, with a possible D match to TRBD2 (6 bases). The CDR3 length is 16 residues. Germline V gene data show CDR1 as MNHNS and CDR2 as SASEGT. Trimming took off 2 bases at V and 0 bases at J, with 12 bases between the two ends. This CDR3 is CASSESAGTSTDTQYF. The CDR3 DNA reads TGTGCCAGCAGTGAATCGGCTGGGACTAGCACAGATACGCAGTATTTT.

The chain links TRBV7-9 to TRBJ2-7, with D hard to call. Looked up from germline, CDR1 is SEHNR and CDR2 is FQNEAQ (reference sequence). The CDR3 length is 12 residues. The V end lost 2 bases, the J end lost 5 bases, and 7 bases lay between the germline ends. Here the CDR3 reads CASSLQPHEQYF. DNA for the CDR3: TGTGCCAGCAGCTTACAGCCGCACGAGCAGTACTTC.

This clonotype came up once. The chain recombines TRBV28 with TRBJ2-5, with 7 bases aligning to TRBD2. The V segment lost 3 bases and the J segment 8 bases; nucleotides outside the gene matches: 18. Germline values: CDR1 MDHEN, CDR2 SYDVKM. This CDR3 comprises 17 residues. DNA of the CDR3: TGTGCCAGCAGTTTCCGCGAAGCGGGAAGGGGAGCCGGAACCCAGTACTTC. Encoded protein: CASSFREAGRGAGTQYF.

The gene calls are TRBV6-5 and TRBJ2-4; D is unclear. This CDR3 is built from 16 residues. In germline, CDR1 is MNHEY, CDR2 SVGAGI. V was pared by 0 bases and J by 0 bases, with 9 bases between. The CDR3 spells CASSYSAGLAKNIQYF. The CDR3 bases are TGTGCCAGCAGTTACTCGGCCGGGCTAGCCAAAAACATTCAGTACTTC.

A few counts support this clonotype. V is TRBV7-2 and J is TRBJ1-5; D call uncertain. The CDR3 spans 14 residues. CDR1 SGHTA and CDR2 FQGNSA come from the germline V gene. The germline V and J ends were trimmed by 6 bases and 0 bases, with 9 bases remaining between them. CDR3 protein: CASSWTDSNQPQHF. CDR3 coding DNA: TGTGCCAGCAGTTGGACGGATAGCAATCAGCCCCAGCATTTT.

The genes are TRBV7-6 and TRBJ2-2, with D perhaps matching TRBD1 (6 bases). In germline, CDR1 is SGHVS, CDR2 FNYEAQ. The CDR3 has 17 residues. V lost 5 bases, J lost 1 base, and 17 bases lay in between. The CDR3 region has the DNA TGTGCCAGCAGCCAACCGACTGACAGGTTGAACACCGGGGAGCTGTTTTTT. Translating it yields CASSQPTDRLNTGELFF.

The CDR3 DNA reads TGTGCCAGCAGTCAAGACAGTAAAAACATTCAGTACTTC. It codes for CASSQDSKNIQYF. The genes are TRBV27 and TRBJ2-4; possible D gene TRBD1, 5 bases. CDR1 and CDR2 from the germline V gene are MNHEY and SMNVEV (reference sequence). V was shortened by 5 bases and J by 4 bases, with 9 bases between the two germline ends. The CDR3 loop spans 13 amino acids.

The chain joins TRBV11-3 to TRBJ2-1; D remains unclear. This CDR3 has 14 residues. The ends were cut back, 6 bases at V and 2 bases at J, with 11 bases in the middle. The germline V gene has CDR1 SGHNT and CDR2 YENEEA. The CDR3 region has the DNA TGTGCCAGCAGTGCGACCTCCACCTACAATGAGCAGTTCTTC. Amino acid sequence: CASSATSTYNEQFF.

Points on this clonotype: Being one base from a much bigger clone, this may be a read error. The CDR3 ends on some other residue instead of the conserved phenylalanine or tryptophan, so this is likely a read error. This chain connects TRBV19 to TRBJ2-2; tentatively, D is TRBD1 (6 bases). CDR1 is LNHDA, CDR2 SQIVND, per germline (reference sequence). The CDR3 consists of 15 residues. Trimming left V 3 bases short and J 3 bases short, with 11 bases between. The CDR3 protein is CASSMNRAHTGELFS. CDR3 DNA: TGTGCCAGTAGTATGAACAGGGCCCACACCGGGGAGCTGTTTTCT.

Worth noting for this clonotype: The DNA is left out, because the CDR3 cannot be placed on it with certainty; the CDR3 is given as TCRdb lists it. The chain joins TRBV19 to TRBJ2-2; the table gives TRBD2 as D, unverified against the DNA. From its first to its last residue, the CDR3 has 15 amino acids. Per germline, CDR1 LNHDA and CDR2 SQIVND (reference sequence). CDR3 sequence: CASSSGFALGGELFF.

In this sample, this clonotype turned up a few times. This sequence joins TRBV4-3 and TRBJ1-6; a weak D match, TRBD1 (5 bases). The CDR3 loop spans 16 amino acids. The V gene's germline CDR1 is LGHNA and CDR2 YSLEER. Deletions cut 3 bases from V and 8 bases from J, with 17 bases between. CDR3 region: CASSQGVGGGDSPLHF. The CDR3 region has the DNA TGCGCCAGCAGCCAGGGCGTCGGGGGGGGAGATTCACCCCTCCACTTT.

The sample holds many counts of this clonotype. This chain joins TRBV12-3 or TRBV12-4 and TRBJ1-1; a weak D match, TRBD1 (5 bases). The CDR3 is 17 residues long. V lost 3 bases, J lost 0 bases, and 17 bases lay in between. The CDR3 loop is CASSFSRQTRMNTEAFF. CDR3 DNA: TGTGCCAGCAGTTTTAGCCGACAGACGAGAATGAACACTGAAGCTTTCTTT.

In nucleotides, the CDR3 is TGTGCCAGCAGCAAGGACTCGAACACCGGGGAGCTGTTTTTT. Translation gives CASSKDSNTGELFF. The chain joins TRBV2 to TRBJ2-2, with D perhaps TRBD2 (5 bases). Looked up from germline, CDR1 is SNHLY and CDR2 is FYNNEI. V was cut by 6 bases and J by 0 bases, with 8 bases left in between. The CDR3 has 14 amino acids. Filled out from reference TRBV2 and TRBJ2-2, the complete variable domain reads EPEVTQTPSHQVTQMGQEVILRCVPISNHLYFYWYRQILGQKVEFLVSFYNNEISEKSEIFDDQFSVERPDGSNFTLKIRSTKLEDSAMYFCASSKDSNTGELFFGEGSRLTVL.

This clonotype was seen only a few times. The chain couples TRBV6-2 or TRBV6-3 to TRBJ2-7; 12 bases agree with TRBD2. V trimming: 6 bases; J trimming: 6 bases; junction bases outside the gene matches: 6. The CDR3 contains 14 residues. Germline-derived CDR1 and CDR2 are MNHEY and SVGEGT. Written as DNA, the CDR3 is TGTGCCAGCAGCCGAGGACTAGCGGGAACCGAGCAGTACGTC. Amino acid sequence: CASSRGLAGTEQYV.

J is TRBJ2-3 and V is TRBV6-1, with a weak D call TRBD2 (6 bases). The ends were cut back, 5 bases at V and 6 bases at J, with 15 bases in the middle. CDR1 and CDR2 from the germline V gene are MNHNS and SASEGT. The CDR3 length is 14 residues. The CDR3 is CASSRDWELDTQYF. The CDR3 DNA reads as TGTGCCAGCAGTCGGGACTGGGAGTTGGATACGCAGTATTTT.

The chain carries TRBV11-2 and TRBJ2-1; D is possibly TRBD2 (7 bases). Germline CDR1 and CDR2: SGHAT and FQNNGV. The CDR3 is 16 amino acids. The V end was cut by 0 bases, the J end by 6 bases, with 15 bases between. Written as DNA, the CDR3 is TGTGCCAGCAGCTTAGATCGGGGGGCAGCGGGCAATGAGCAGTTCTTC. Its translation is CASSLDRGAAGNEQFF.

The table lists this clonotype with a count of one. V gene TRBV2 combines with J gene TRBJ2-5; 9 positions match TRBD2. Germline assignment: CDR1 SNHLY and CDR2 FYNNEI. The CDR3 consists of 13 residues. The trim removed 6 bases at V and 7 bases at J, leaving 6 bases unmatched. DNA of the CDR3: TGTGCCAGCAGGGCTAGCGGGATTGGGACCCAGTACTTC. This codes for CASRASGIGTQYF.

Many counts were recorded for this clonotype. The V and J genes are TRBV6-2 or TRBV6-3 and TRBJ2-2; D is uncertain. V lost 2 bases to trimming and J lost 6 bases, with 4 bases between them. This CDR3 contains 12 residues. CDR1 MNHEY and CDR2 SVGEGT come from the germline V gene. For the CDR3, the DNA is TGTGCCAGCAGTTACCCTCCCGGGGAGCTGTTTTTT. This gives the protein CASSYPPGELFF.

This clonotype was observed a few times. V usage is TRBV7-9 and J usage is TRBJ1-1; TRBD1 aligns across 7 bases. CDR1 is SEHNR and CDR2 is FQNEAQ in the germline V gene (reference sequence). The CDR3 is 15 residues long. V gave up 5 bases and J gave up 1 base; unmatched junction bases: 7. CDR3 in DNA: TGTGCCAGCAGCCACATACAGGGGACGAACACTGAAGCTTTCTTT. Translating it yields CASSHIQGTNTEAFF.

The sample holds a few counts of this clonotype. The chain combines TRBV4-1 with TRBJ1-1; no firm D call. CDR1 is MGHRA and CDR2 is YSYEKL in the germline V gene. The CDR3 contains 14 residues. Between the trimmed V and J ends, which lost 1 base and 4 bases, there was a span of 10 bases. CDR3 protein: CASSQAGTPTEAFF. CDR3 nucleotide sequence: TGCGCCAGCAGCCAAGCGGGTACCCCCACTGAAGCTTTCTTT.

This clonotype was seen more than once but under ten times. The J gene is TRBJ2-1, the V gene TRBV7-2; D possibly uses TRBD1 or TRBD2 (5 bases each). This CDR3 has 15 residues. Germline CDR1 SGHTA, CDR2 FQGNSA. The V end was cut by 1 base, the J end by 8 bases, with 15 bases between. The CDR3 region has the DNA TGTGCCAGCAGCTTAGTTGGGACCCCGGATTATGAGCAGTTCTTC. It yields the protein CASSLVGTPDYEQFF.